These 27 T cell receptor beta chains were sequenced from one sample in a study of regulatory T cells in long-lasting Graves disease. Time point denoted: newly diagnosed GD, antithyroid drugs for less than 3 months. Isolated PBMC RNA provided the starting material for the TCR library. The TCR beta library used iRepertoire HTBI primers with Arm-PCR amplification of CDR3. TCRdb analysed the multiplex PCR reads with MiXCR anew, one entry per CDR3 protein. The repertoire holds approximately 400,000 distinct CDR3 sequences, with more than 12% as singletons. This same sample was also taken into another study, of T cells in Graves' hyperthyroidism and ophthalmopathy.

This sample comprised peripheral blood mononuclear cells (PBMCs), obtained at new diagnosis, from a patient treated with antithyroid drugs. All receptors derive from a woman in her twenties or thirties with Graves disease.

This clonotype has more than one count but fewer than ten. The chain employs TRBV28 and TRBJ1-1; weak D call: TRBD1 (5 bases). Germline lookup yields CDR1 MDHEN and CDR2 SYDVKM. V lost 5 bases, J lost 5 bases, and 18 bases lay in between. The CDR3 is 15 residues long. Here the CDR3 reads CASSPSGGLVTEAFF. The CDR3 DNA sequence: TGTGCCAGCAGTCCTTCCGGGGGACTGGTTACTGAAGCTTTCTTT.

In this sample, this clonotype turned up a few times. This chain uses TRBV7-9 with TRBJ2-2; D gene uncertain. Germline V gene sequence: CDR1 SEHNR, CDR2 FQNEAQ (reference sequence). This CDR3 has 12 residues. Trimming took off 5 bases at V and 5 bases at J, with 6 bases between the two ends. The CDR3 DNA reads as TGTGCCAGCAGCCCCCAGACCGGGGAGCTGTTTTTT. It codes for CASSPQTGELFF. Combining the CDR3 with reference TRBV7-9 and TRBJ2-2 gives the whole variable domain DTGVSQNPRHKITKRGQNVTFRCDPISEHNRLYWYRQTLGQGPEFLTYFQNEAQLEKSRLLSDRFSAERPKGSFSTLEIQRTEQGDSAMYLCASSPQTGELFFGEGSRLTVL.

Ten or more counts support this clonotype. The chain combines TRBV13 with TRBJ1-5; no clear D gene. The ends were cut back, 4 bases at V and 6 bases at J, with 7 bases in the middle. This CDR3 is built from 12 residues. Germline V lookup: CDR1 PRHDT, CDR2 FYEKMQ (reference sequence). The CDR3 reads CASSSIGQPQHF. In DNA form, the CDR3 reads TGTGCCAGCAGCTCCATTGGTCAGCCCCAGCATTTT.

Concerning this clonotype itself: One junction end disagrees with the germline gene, perhaps due to a read error. The chain links TRBV30 to TRBJ2-3, with TRBD2 matching 10 bases. CDR3 length: 14 amino acids. Germline V gene lookup returns CDR1 GTSNPN and CDR2 SVGIG (reference sequence). CDR3 coding DNA: TGTGCCCGGAGTCTAGCGGGAGCGGCAGATACGCAGTATTTT. Its translation is CARSLAGAADTQYF.

J is TRBJ2-7 and V is TRBV30; tentatively, D is TRBD2 (5 bases). CDR1 and CDR2 from the germline V gene are GTSNPN and SVGIG (reference sequence). This CDR3 has 12 residues. Trimming left V 3 bases short and J 4 bases short, with 10 bases between. For the CDR3, the DNA is TGTGCCTGGAGAGGAGGTGGGTACGAGCAGTACTTC. Translation gives CAWRGGGYEQYF.

This clonotype was observed a handful of times. The chain couples TRBV11-2 to TRBJ2-2, with D perhaps matching TRBD2 (5 bases). This CDR3 spans 14 amino acids. Germline V gene lookup returns CDR1 SGHAT and CDR2 FQNNGV. With 3 bases removed from V and 6 bases from J, the gap between germline ends came to 11 bases. CDR3 amino acids: CASSFPERPGELFF. In DNA, the CDR3 is TGTGCCAGCAGCTTCCCGGAGCGGCCCGGGGAGCTGTTTTTT. The entire variable domain, with the rest obtained from reference TRBV11-2 and TRBJ2-2, is as follows: EAGVAQSPRYKIIEKRQSVAFWCNPISGHATLYWYQQILGQGPKLLIQFQNNGVVDDSQLPKDRFSAERLKGVDSTLKIQPAKLEDSAVYLCASSFPERPGELFFGEGSRLTVL.

In DNA, the CDR3 is TGCGCCAGCAGCTTCCAGGGCCCCGGGACAGGGGACTACGAGCAGTACTTC. Residues: CASSFQGPGTGDYEQYF. This rearrangement joins TRBV5-1 to TRBJ2-7; 10 nucleotides agree with TRBD1. V shed 2 bases, J shed 3 bases, and the junction held 11 bases outside the gene matches. This CDR3 comprises 17 residues. Germline CDR1 SGHRS, CDR2 YFSETQ. Drawing the rest from reference TRBV5-1 and TRBJ2-7, the complete variable domain is KAGVTQTPRYLIKTRGQQVTLSCSPISGHRSVSWYQQTPGQGLQFLFEYFSETQRNKGNFPGRFSGRQFSNSRSEMNVSTLELGDSALYLCASSFQGPGTGDYEQYFGPGTRLTVT.

This clonotype was recorded at least ten times. The rearrangement links TRBV18 to TRBJ1-1, with D unresolved. Germline V gene data show CDR1 as KGHSH and CDR2 as LQKENI. With 2 bases removed from V and 0 bases from J, the gap between germline ends came to 10 bases. The CDR3 contains 15 residues. The CDR3: CASSPMGKLNTEAFF. DNA of the CDR3: TGTGCCAGCTCACCAATGGGGAAATTGAACACTGAAGCTTTCTTT.

On this clonotype: This sequence may be a read error, since a much larger clone differs from it by one base. The V call is TRBV20-1, the J call TRBJ2-7; TRBD2 matches at 12 bases. This CDR3 has 15 residues. The V and J ends lost 2 bases and 2 bases, in that order; junction bases with no gene match: 4. CDR1 and CDR2 (germline): DFQATT, SNEGSKA (reference sequence). CDR3 sequence (DNA): TGCAGTGCTAGATCCCGGACTAGCGGGACCTACGAGCAGTACTTC. It yields the protein CSARSRTSGTYEQYF.

About this clonotype: This likely comes from a read error, as the CDR3 has no conserved phenylalanine or tryptophan at its end. Because the CDR3's place on the DNA is in doubt, the DNA is left out and the CDR3 is given as listed by TCRdb. The chain employs TRBV15 and TRBJ2-3; the table assigns TRBD2, which was not confirmed against the DNA. Germline-derived CDR1 and CDR2 are LNHNV and YYDKDF (reference sequence). The CDR3 is 13 residues long, counting both termini. The CDR3 region is CATSRDSGRALSV.

Ten or more counts support this clonotype. The chain joins TRBV12-3 or TRBV12-4 to TRBJ2-5, with D maybe TRBD2 (6 bases). This CDR3 is 14 amino acids long. Between the trimmed V and J ends, which lost 7 bases and 5 bases, there was a span of 17 bases. For the CDR3, the DNA is TGTGCCAGCAAACGGGACTCCCTCGGGGAGACCCAGTACTTC. It encodes CASKRDSLGETQYF.

The CDR3 is CASSLGGTGVIGYEKLFF. The CDR3 DNA follows: TGTGCCAGCAGCTTGGGCGGGACTGGGGTAATAGGATATGAAAAACTGTTTTTT. The chain recombines TRBV7-3 with TRBJ1-4; perhaps TRBD1 as D (5 bases). V dropped 3 bases and J dropped 6 bases, with 23 bases sitting between them. The germline gives CDR1 SGHTA, CDR2 FQGTGA. The CDR3 extends over 18 amino acids.

This clonotype showed up just once. The V gene is TRBV5-1, the J gene TRBJ1-6; TRBD1 agrees at 9 bases. Germline loops: CDR1 SGHRS, CDR2 YFSETQ. The ends lost 3 bases at V and 11 bases at J; junction bases unmatched: 6. The CDR3 is 14 residues long. The CDR3 sequence: CASSYGTGFAPLHF. DNA of the CDR3: TGCGCCAGCAGCTACGGGACAGGGTTTGCACCCCTCCACTTT.

This clonotype was seen only a few times. The chain has TRBV2 and TRBJ2-1; D may be TRBD2 (5 bases). CDR1 SNHLY and CDR2 FYNNEI come from the germline V gene. This CDR3 has 15 residues. Trimming pared 2 bases from V and 8 bases from J, leaving 16 bases between. The CDR3, as DNA: TGTGCCAGCAGTGAATTAACCAACCGAGGGTATGAGCAGTTCTTC. Residues: CASSELTNRGYEQFF. Together with reference TRBV2 and TRBJ2-1, the CDR3 gives the full variable domain: EPEVTQTPSHQVTQMGQEVILRCVPISNHLYFYWYRQILGQKVEFLVSFYNNEISEKSEIFDDQFSVERPDGSNFTLKIRSTKLEDSAMYFCASSELTNRGYEQFFGPGTRLTVL.

This clonotype was seen repeatedly, ten times or more. The V gene is TRBV11-2, the J gene TRBJ2-1, with no clear D. The V gene lost 2 bases and the J gene lost 9 bases, with 14 bases spanning the gap. CDR3 length: 14 amino acids. The germline V gene encodes CDR1 SGHAT and CDR2 FQNNGV. CDR3 sequence (DNA): TGTGCCAGCAGCTTAATACAGTTTTCTGGTGAGCAGTTCTTC. Translating gives CASSLIQFSGEQFF.

This clonotype was seen at least ten times. The chain links TRBV2 to TRBJ1-1; 8 nucleotides line up with TRBD1. Germline CDR1 is SNHLY and CDR2 is FYNNEI. Germline trimming cut 8 bases from V and 4 bases from J; bases unmatched to any gene: 0. This CDR3 has 11 amino acids. The CDR3, as DNA: TGTGCCAGCGGACAGGGCACTGAAGCTTTCTTT. This translates into CASGQGTEAFF.

This clonotype was counted many times. V and J are TRBV27 and TRBJ2-5; TRBD2 aligns across 12 bases. Unmatched junction bases numbered 2, after V lost 5 bases and J lost 4 bases. Germline V gene data show CDR1 as MNHEY and CDR2 as SMNVEV (reference sequence). The CDR3 length is 14 residues. The CDR3 here is CASSLLAGGETQYF. The CDR3 DNA sequence: TGTGCCAGCAGTCTACTAGCGGGAGGAGAGACCCAGTACTTC.

This clonotype was picked up many times. The chain is built from TRBV27 and TRBJ1-4; TRBD1 is a possible D gene (6 bases). Deletions cut 5 bases from V and 6 bases from J, with 10 bases between. The germline CDR1 and CDR2 sequences are MNHEY and SMNVEV (reference sequence). The CDR3 contains 13 residues. For the CDR3, the DNA is TGTGCCAGCAGTATGACAGGTGATGAAAAACTGTTTTTT. It is translated as CASSMTGDEKLFF.

This clonotype was counted at least ten times. The chain employs TRBV5-1 and TRBJ2-7; a weak D match, TRBD2 (6 bases). The CDR3 is 14 amino acids. V lost 4 bases and J lost 4, with 15 bases in between. CDR1 SGHRS and CDR2 YFSETQ come from the germline V gene. CDR3 nucleotides: TGCGCCAGCAGCATTTCGGGACTGATATACGAGCAGTACTTC. Translated, it gives CASSISGLIYEQYF.

The table lists this clonotype with many counts. This chain's CDR3 is CSARDSPLARQQGYEQYF. DNA of the CDR3: TGCAGTGCTAGAGATAGTCCTCTCGCGCGGCAACAGGGGTACGAGCAGTACTTC. V is TRBV20-1 and J is TRBJ2-7; 7 positions match TRBD1. The CDR3 is 18 amino acids. V was clipped by 0 bases and J by 4 bases; unmatched bases: 18. Per germline, CDR1 DFQATT and CDR2 SNEGSKA (reference sequence).

This clonotype appeared many times. The J gene is TRBJ1-1, the V gene TRBV5-1; TRBD1 is a possible D gene (5 bases). Trimming removed 0 bases from V and 4 bases from J, with 19 bases in between. Germline CDR1 is SGHRS and CDR2 is YFSETQ. The length of the CDR3 is 17 residues. The CDR3 reads CASSLVPQGRGSTEAFF. CDR3 bases: TGCGCCAGCAGCTTGGTTCCGCAGGGAAGAGGGAGCACTGAAGCTTTCTTT. Drawing the rest from reference TRBV5-1 and TRBJ1-1, the complete variable domain is KAGVTQTPRYLIKTRGQQVTLSCSPISGHRSVSWYQQTPGQGLQFLFEYFSETQRNKGNFPGRFSGRQFSNSRSEMNVSTLELGDSALYLCASSLVPQGRGSTEAFFGQGTRLTVV.

This clonotype was observed many times. The rearrangement joins TRBV3-1 to TRBJ1-2, with 8 bases identical to TRBD1. This CDR3 spans 15 amino acids. Germline-derived CDR1 and CDR2 are LGHDT and YNNKEL (reference sequence). With 4 bases clipped from V and 5 bases from J, the junction kept 9 bases outside the gene matches. The CDR3 sequence is CASSPFQGAPYGYTF. CDR3 in DNA: TGTGCCAGCAGCCCTTTTCAGGGGGCTCCTTATGGCTACACCTTC. Looking up the rest from reference TRBV3-1 and TRBJ1-2 gives the full variable domain: DTAVSQTPKYLVTQMGNDKSIKCEQNLGHDTMYWYKQDSKKFLKIMFSYNNKELIINETVPNRFSPKSPDKAHLNLHINSLELGDSAVYFCASSPFQGAPYGYTFGSGTRLTVV.

About this clonotype: A read error may explain this, as a much larger clone is one base away. V gene TRBV20-1 combines with J gene TRBJ2-1; D remains ambiguous. In germline, CDR1 is DFQATT, CDR2 SNEGSKA (reference sequence). The CDR3 is 15 residues long. Here the CDR3 DNA reads TGCAGTGCTAGAGGGGCTCTCTCATTTTACAATGGGCAGTTCTTC. Its translation is CSARGALSFYNGQFF.

This clonotype was seen many times. This chain connects TRBV29-1 to TRBJ2-1, with TRBD2 identical over 16 bases. The V gene end was trimmed by 0 bases and the J gene end by 5 bases; junction bases not matched to a gene: 7. The CDR3 consists of 18 residues. Germline CDR1 reads SQVTM; CDR2 reads ANQGSEA. The CDR3 nucleotides read TGCAGCGTTGAAGATCCGGGACTAGCGGGAGGGGACAACAATGAGCAGTTCTTC. It is translated as CSVEDPGLAGGDNNEQFF.

This clonotype was counted many times. The chain recombines TRBV29-1 with TRBJ1-2; maybe TRBD1 (6 bases). With 4 bases removed from V and 0 bases from J, the gap between germline ends came to 18 bases. CDR3 length: 16 residues. Germline values: CDR1 SQVTM, CDR2 ANQGSEA. The CDR3 loop reads CSVVPPDSHANYGYTF. The CDR3 region has the DNA TGCAGCGTTGTACCCCCGGACAGTCACGCTAACTATGGCTACACCTTC. Looking up the rest from reference TRBV29-1 and TRBJ1-2 gives the full variable domain: SAVISQKPSRDICQRGTSLTIQCQVDSQVTMMFWYRQQPGQSLTLIATANQGSEATYESGFVIDKFPISRPNLTFSTLTVSNMSPEDSSIYLCSVVPPDSHANYGYTFGSGTRLTVV.

This clonotype was observed many times. One junction end disagrees with the germline gene, perhaps due to a read error. The chain has TRBV20-1 and TRBJ1-1; 7 bases are a match to TRBD1. This CDR3 contains 11 residues. Germline CDR1 and CDR2: DFQATT and SNEGSKA (reference sequence). The CDR3 bases are TGCAGTGCCAGAGGGGTGGACAGGGCTTTCTTT. Translation: CSARGVDRAFF.

Comments on this clonotype: Compared with germline, one end of the junction differs, possibly owing to a read error. The CDR3 DNA sequence: TGTGCCAGCAGACCCGGAGGGGCTGGAGACACTGAAGCTCTCTTT. It is translated as CASRPGGAGDTEALF. The gene calls are TRBV6-1 and TRBJ1-1; maybe TRBD1 (5 bases). The CDR3 contains 15 residues. Germline V gene sequence: CDR1 MNHNS, CDR2 SASEGT.